These 17 T cell receptor beta chains share one sample of origin, sequenced in a study of blood T cell repertoires in COVID-19. Produced via immunoSEQ multiplex PCR; TCRdb's table is partial and in-frame only. The table has some 250,000 clones, more than 75% seen once. What was sequenced was PBMCs or T cells enriched from blood (not recorded which). These receptors were taken from a man between 18 and 29 years old who had recovered from COVID-19.

This chain joins TRBV7-3 and TRBJ2-1; maybe TRBD2 (5 bases). Per the germline V gene, CDR1 is SGHTA and CDR2 is FQGTGA. The CDR3 covers 18 residues. V was shortened by 0 bases and J by 0 bases, with 15 bases between the two germline ends. CDR3 bases: TGTGCCAGCAGCTTAACGTTAGGTGGGAGTAGCTCCTACAATGAGCAGTTCTTC. This codes for CASSLTLGGSSSYNEQFF.

This chain connects TRBV7-2 to TRBJ1-3; a weak D match, TRBD1 (6 bases). CDR3 size: 18 residues. Germline values: CDR1 SGHTA, CDR2 FQGNSA. V was trimmed by 1 base and J by 0 bases, leaving 16 bases between them. The CDR3 reads CASSLGAFRDNSGNTIYF. The CDR3 DNA sequence: TGTGCCAGCAGCTTAGGAGCCTTTCGGGACAACTCTGGAAACACCATATATTTT. The full variable domain, rest sourced from reference TRBV7-2 and TRBJ1-3, is GAGVSQSPSNKVTEKGKDVELRCDPISGHTALYWYRQSLGQGLEFLIYFQGNSAPDKSGLPSDRFSAERTGGSVSTLTIQRTQQEDSAVYLCASSLGAFRDNSGNTIYFGEGSWLTVV.

This clone was seen a single time. The chain joins TRBV27 to TRBJ2-1, with a possible D match to TRBD2 (6 bases). The CDR3 is 14 residues long. Between the trimmed V and J ends, which lost 6 bases and 3 bases, there was a span of 12 bases. Germline V gene data show CDR1 as MNHEY and CDR2 as SMNVEV (reference sequence). DNA for the CDR3: TGTGCCAGCAGCCCCCTGGGGGGCTACAATGAGCAGTTCTTC. Encoded protein: CASSPLGGYNEQFF.

This clone came up once. This chain connects TRBV27 to TRBJ1-2, with a weak D call TRBD1 (6 bases). Trimming pared 7 bases from V and 4 bases from J, leaving 16 bases between. The CDR3 loop spans 14 amino acids. Germline loops: CDR1 MNHEY, CDR2 SMNVEV (reference sequence). DNA of the CDR3: TGTGCCAGCATGCCCCCAGGGGCCGGCTATGGCTACACCTTC. It is translated as CASMPPGAGYGYTF.

This clone is a singleton in its sample. The chain has TRBV15 and TRBJ2-5; perhaps TRBD2 as D (6 bases). Germline V gene data show CDR1 as LNHNV and CDR2 as YYDKDF (reference sequence). Trimming pared 5 bases from V and 6 bases from J, leaving 13 bases between. CDR3 length equals 13 residues. CDR3 region: CATSWGDGQTQYF. In DNA, the CDR3 is TGTGCCACCAGCTGGGGGGATGGGCAGACCCAGTACTTC.

J is TRBJ1-4 and V is TRBV19, with 10 bases lining up with TRBD1. V lost 2 bases and J lost 8; bases outside the gene matches: 8. CDR1 LNHDA and CDR2 SQIVND come from the germline V gene (reference sequence). This CDR3 comprises 16 residues. In DNA form, the CDR3 reads TGTGCCAGTAGTATATTTGGGACAGGGGTATTCGAAAAACTGTTTTTT. This encodes CASSIFGTGVFEKLFF.

This clone appeared a few times. The V call is TRBV11-2, the J call TRBJ2-7; TRBD2 might be the D (7 bases). This CDR3 is 16 amino acids long. V dropped 5 bases and J dropped 6 bases, with 23 bases sitting between them. Germline V gene lookup returns CDR1 SGHAT and CDR2 FQNNGV. The CDR3 sequence: CASSPLRGGSAIEQYF. The CDR3 region has the DNA TGTGCCAGCAGCCCACTAAGGGGGGGGTCAGCGATCGAGCAGTACTTC.

V and J are TRBV4-1 and TRBJ2-1, with D tentatively TRBD2 (6 bases). Germline V CDR1 and CDR2: MGHRA, YSYEKL. The CDR3 has 15 amino acids. V gave up 0 bases and J gave up 3 bases, with 9 bases separating them. In DNA, the CDR3 is TGCGCCAGCAGCCAAGAACCTAGCGTCTACAATGAGCAGTTCTTC. Its translation is CASSQEPSVYNEQFF.

This clone was recorded only once. The genes are TRBV5-1 and TRBJ1-1; D ambiguous. Germline-derived CDR1 and CDR2 are SGHRS and YFSETQ. V was trimmed by 0 bases and J by 4 bases, leaving 13 bases between them. CDR3 length: 15 residues. In nucleotides, the CDR3 is TGCGCCAGCAGCTTGGCGGGAGAGAAGGGCACTGAAGCTTTCTTT. This encodes CASSLAGEKGTEAFF.

The chain employs TRBV27 and TRBJ1-2; possible D gene TRBD1, 6 bases. V lost 0 bases, J lost 7 bases, and 12 bases lay in between. The CDR3 runs 14 residues. From germline, CDR1 is MNHEY and CDR2 SMNVEV (reference sequence). This CDR3 is CASSLSAAGVGYTF. The CDR3 DNA sequence: TGTGCCAGCAGTTTATCGGCGGCAGGGGTTGGCTACACCTTC.

V usage is TRBV30 and J usage is TRBJ1-3; D call uncertain. Between the trimmed V and J ends, which lost 2 bases and 2 bases, there was a span of 13 bases. CDR3 length: 15 amino acids. Germline V gives CDR1 GTSNPN, CDR2 SVGIG (reference sequence). This CDR3 is CAWSRGGPPGNTIYF. CDR3 nucleotide sequence: TGTGCCTGGAGTCGGGGTGGTCCCCCTGGAAACACCATATATTTT.

This chain uses TRBV19 with TRBJ2-3; D possibly corresponds to TRBD1 (5 bases). Germline CDR1 reads LNHDA; CDR2 reads SQIVND (reference sequence). Trimming took off 5 bases at V and 0 bases at J, with 12 bases between the two ends. This CDR3 is built from 15 residues. For the CDR3, the DNA is TGTGCCAGTAGTCCGGCCAGGGCGAGCACAGATACGCAGTATTTT. It codes for CASSPARASTDTQYF.

As regards this clone: The junction and the germline gene differ at one end; a read error may be behind it. Other DNA variants within this sample encode the same CDR3. The rearrangement links TRBV27 to TRBJ2-3; 10 bases match TRBD2. The CDR3 is 18 amino acids. Germline V gene lookup returns CDR1 MNHEY and CDR2 SMNVEV (reference sequence). CDR3 bases: TGTGCCAGCAGTCCGTCCTCCGGGGAGCGGGAGGGCAAAGATACACAGTATTTT. This encodes CASSPSSGEREGKDTQYF.

The J gene is TRBJ1-5, the V gene TRBV19; D possibly corresponds to TRBD1 (5 bases). Per the germline V gene, CDR1 is LNHDA and CDR2 is SQIVND (reference sequence). Trimming removed 0 bases from V and 1 base from J, with 13 bases in between. The CDR3 runs to 17 residues. For the CDR3, the DNA is TGTGCCAGTAGTATAGAAATCGGTGACAGCAGCAATCAGCCCCAGCATTTT. It encodes CASSIEIGDSSNQPQHF.

This chain connects TRBV27 to TRBJ1-1; possible D gene TRBD1, 6 bases. V was trimmed by 3 bases and J by 6 bases, leaving 17 bases between them. The V gene's germline CDR1 is MNHEY and CDR2 SMNVEV (reference sequence). The CDR3 is made up of 15 amino acids. CDR3 loop: CASSFSAGHRAEAFF. The CDR3 region has the DNA TGTGCCAGCAGTTTCTCAGCGGGACATCGGGCTGAAGCTTTCTTT.

This clone occurred once. This chain uses TRBV20-1 with TRBJ2-1, with a possible D match to TRBD1 (5 bases). Germline CDR1 and CDR2: DFQATT and SNEGSKA (reference sequence). The V end lost 7 bases, the J end lost 7 bases, and 11 bases lay between the germline ends. The CDR3 extends over 11 amino acids. CDR3 protein: CSVTQGNEQFF. CDR3 nucleotides: TGCAGTGTTACCCAGGGTAATGAGCAGTTCTTC.

This clone has a single count. The genes are TRBV28 and TRBJ1-6, with D possibly matching TRBD1 (6 bases). Deletions cut 2 bases from V and 7 bases from J, with 12 bases between. The CDR3 loop spans 15 amino acids. Germline CDR1 MDHEN, CDR2 SYDVKM. This CDR3 is CASSLRQGLNSPLHF. The CDR3 DNA reads as TGTGCCAGCAGTTTACGGCAGGGGTTGAATTCACCCCTCCACTTT.